This T cell receptor beta chain comes out of a study of identical twins. Study-wide points: Part of the zero-insertion signal could reflect confounding by invariant MAIT and iNKT cells.

The donor group consisted entirely of healthy Caucasians. A few counts support this clonotype. Antigen unknown. CDR1 is SGHTA and CDR2 is FQGNSA in the germline V gene. Trimming took 0 bases from V and 6 from J, leaving 17 bases between them. The CDR3 runs 16 residues. The cDNA had a unique molecular identifier and a template-switch universal primer site. TCRdb analysed the 5' RACE reads with MiXCR anew, one entry per CDR3 protein. Of about 200,000 distinct CDR3 sequences listed, 7.5% are singletons. This sample also appeared in a second study, on yellow fever vaccine responses in identical twins.

This chain uses TRBV7-2 with TRBJ2-5; D possibly uses TRBD1 or TRBD2 (5 bases each). Sequencing was performed on memory (CD45RO+) T cells sorted from blood. The TCR comes from a young woman in good health. As DNA, the CDR3 is TGTGCCAGCAGCTTAGCCGGGGCGGGCGGAGGTCAGACCCAGTACTTC. Protein: CASSLAGAGGGQTQYF.